The sequence of this TCR beta chain was determined in a study of T cells in Graves' hyperthyroidism and ophthalmopathy (dated by TCRdb to about 2019). As for the study more broadly: Peripheral blood samples were taken at initial diagnosis, before any treatment was given. To identify TCR V-J signatures that set the groups apart, the researchers used a discovery cohort of more than 95 patients, made up of 43 with Graves' ophthalmopathy and 57 with stable Graves' hyperthyroidism. Prospective prediction of ophthalmopathy was tested in an independent validation cohort consisting of roughly 20 hyperthyroidism patients and around 17 patients who later progressed to ophthalmopathy. The approximately 100 discovery patients were randomly split 7:3 into training and test sets. In addition, the study compared T-cell repertoires in thyroid tissue and in blood from roughly six Graves' hyperthyroidism patients. Following sampling, methimazole starting at 30 mg daily was given to hyperthyroidism patients, and high-dose intravenous methylprednisolone was given to ophthalmopathy patients. According to the paper, TCR Vbeta CDR3 sequencing was carried out on 135 peripheral blood samples, which came from fewer than 50 ophthalmopathy, roughly 75 hyperthyroidism and roughly 17 progressor patients. Results and caveats for the whole study, not just this receptor: During validation, the model predicted progression to ophthalmopathy a median of about 6.3 months ahead of onset, with more than 55% sensitivity and more than 72% specificity. No statistical method was used to set the sample size in advance, and investigators knew the group allocation. A model built on a 13 V-J signature distinguished ophthalmopathy from stable hyperthyroidism, reaching around 87% sensitivity and 81.08% specificity in cross-validation and 80%/75% in testing. Most expanded thyroid clonotypes (frequency above 0.001) were also detected in blood, a finding suggesting that blood repertoires may reflect thyroid immune responses.

The TCR beta CDR3 regions were amplified from RNA transcripts. A first-round RT-PCR of the TCR CDR3 used the HTBI primer set with the Qiagen OneStep RT-PCR kit. Libraries were constructed in a second round of multiplex PCR, after which size selection and purification were performed. Paired-end sequencing of the libraries was performed with 100 bp reads on an Illumina HiSeq2000. For the original study's pipeline: SOAPnuke was used to process the raw data, throwing out any read that contained adapters or uncalled bases, had a mean Phred below 15, or lacked an exact constant-primer or identifier match. High-quality paired reads were merged with COPE v1.2.5, and unique nucleotide sequences were defined as clonotypes. MiTCR v1.1 was used to align clonotypes to the IMGT TRBV, TRBD and TRBJ reference segments. Only V-J combinations with frequency above 0.0001, covering 99% to 99.2% of repertoires, were analysed. A TCS score was defined as the ratio of F50 (clonal expansion) to E x V (chaos), with BLOSUM62-based TCRdist applied between CDR3 peptides within each V-J. Welch's t-statistics and random forest reduced 500 to 650 V-J features to roughly 13, which were used in a naive Bayes classifier (R e1071). The public reads were run again by TCRdb, first through fastp at Q25 and then through MiXCR, and only productive beta chains were kept. Identical CDR3 protein sequences are pooled into one entry, listed with their most common genes and DNA. For this entry, the V and J calls and clone size follow TCRdb and not the study's own pipeline. Here the sample has fewer than 900,000 distinct CDR3 sequences; roughly 17% occur a single time. The top ten clones comprise approximately 8.4% of the sample.

The germline V end is reduced by 4 bases and the J end by 2 bases; junction bases left unmatched: 6. The CDR3 starts with the cysteine, ends with the phenylalanine, and has 15 residues. The retained sequence is limited to the CDR3, 45 bases, with the frame set at the first base. As encoded in the germline V gene, CDR1 is SGHRS while CDR2 is YFSETQ. This clonotype was picked up a small number of times. It has no known antigen specificity. No much larger clone exists at a distance of one base, and base qualities are not known. A patient counted as having stable Graves' hyperthyroidism if no progression to ophthalmopathy occurred over 18 months of follow-up. Hyperthyroidism patients were newly diagnosed, with disease duration under 2 months, and aged 18 to 65 years. Exclusion was applied to patients with uncontrolled infections, other autoimmune diseases, pregnancy or lactation. Clinical symptoms, serum thyroxine and TRAb, thyroid ultrasound, and orbital computed tomography formed the basis for the diagnoses. Ficoll-Paque density gradient centrifugation was used to isolate PBMCs from about 9.4 ml of fresh peripheral blood. Total RNA was extracted with Trizol reagent, and quality was checked on an Agilent 2100 Bioanalyzer.

This sequence was found in a man aged 18 to 30 with Graves' hyperthyroidism. Sequencing was done on a sample of blood. Recombination joined TRBV5-1 with TRBJ2-3; 8 of the junction bases match TRBD2. The DNA sequence reads TGCGCCAGCAGCATTTCGGGAGGGCCCACAGATACGCAGTATTTT. Its translation reads: CASSISGGPTDTQYF.